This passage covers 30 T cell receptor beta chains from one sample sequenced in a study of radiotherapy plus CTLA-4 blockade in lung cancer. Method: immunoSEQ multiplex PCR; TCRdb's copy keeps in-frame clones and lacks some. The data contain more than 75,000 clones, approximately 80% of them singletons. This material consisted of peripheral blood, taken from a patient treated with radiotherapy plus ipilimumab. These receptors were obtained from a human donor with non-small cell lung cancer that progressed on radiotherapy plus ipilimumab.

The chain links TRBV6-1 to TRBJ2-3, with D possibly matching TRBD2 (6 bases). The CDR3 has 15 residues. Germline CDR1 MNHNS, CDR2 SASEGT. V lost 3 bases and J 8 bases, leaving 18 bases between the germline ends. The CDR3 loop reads CASSDLAALRGTQYF. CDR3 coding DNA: TGTGCCAGCAGTGATTTAGCGGCCCTCCGAGGTACGCAGTATTTT.

This CDR3 is CASSLEPGRGSTEAFF. The DNA for the CDR3 is TGTGCCAGCAGCTTAGAGCCCGGCCGGGGTAGCACTGAAGCTTTCTTT. The chain combines TRBV7-8 with TRBJ1-1; D is undetermined. Germline assignment: CDR1 SGHVS and CDR2 FQNEAQ. The CDR3 contains 16 residues. V dropped 1 base and J dropped 4 bases, with 16 bases sitting between them.

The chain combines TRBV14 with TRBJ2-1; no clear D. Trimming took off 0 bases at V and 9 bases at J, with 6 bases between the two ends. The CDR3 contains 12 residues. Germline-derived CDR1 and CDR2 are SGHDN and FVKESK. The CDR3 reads CASSQDWGEQFF. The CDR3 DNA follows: TGTGCCAGCAGCCAAGATTGGGGTGAGCAGTTCTTC. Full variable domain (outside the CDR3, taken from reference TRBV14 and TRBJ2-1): EAGVTQFPSHSVIEKGQTVTLRCDPISGHDNLYWYRRVMGKEIKFLLHFVKESKQDESGMPNNRFLAERTGGTYSTLKVQPAELEDSGVYFCASSQDWGEQFFGPGTRLTVL.

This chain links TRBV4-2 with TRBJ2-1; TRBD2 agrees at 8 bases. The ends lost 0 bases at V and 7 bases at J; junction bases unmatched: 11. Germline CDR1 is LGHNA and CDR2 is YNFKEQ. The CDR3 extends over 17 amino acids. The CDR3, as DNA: TGTGCCAGCAGCCAAGATTCGAGCGGGAGTTGGGGGAATGAGCAGTTCTTC. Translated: CASSQDSSGSWGNEQFF.

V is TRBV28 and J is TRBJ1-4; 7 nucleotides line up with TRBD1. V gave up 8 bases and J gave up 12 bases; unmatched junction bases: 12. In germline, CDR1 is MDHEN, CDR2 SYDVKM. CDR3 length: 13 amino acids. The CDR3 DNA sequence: TGTGCCAGCGCCAAGGGGACAGCCGATGAACTGTTTTTT. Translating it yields CASAKGTADELFF. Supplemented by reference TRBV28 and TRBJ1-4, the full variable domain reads DVKVTQSSRYLVKRTGEKVFLECVQDMDHENMFWYRQDPGLGLRLIYFSYDVKMKEKGDIPEGYSVSREKKERFSLILESASTNQTSMYLCASAKGTADELFFGSGTQLSVL.

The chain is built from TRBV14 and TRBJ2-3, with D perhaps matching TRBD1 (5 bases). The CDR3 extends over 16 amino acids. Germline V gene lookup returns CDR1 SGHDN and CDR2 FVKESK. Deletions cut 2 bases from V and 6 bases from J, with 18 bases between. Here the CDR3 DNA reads TGTGCCAGCAGCCAATATCACAGGTTACCTATCGATACGCAGTATTTT. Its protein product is CASSQYHRLPIDTQYF.

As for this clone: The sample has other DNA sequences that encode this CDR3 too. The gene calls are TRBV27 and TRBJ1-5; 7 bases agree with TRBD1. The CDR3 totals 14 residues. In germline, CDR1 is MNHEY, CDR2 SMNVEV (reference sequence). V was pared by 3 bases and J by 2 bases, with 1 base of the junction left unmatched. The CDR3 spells CASSFTGGNQPQHF. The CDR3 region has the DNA TGTGCCAGCAGTTTTACAGGGGGCAATCAGCCCCAGCATTTT.

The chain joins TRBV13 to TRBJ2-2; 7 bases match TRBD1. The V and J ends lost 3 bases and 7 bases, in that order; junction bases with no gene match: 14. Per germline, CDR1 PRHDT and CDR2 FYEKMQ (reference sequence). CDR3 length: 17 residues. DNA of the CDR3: TGTGCCAGCAGCTTTGGCACTTGGGACAGAAGTAGCGGGGAGCTGTTTTTT. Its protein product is CASSFGTWDRSSGELFF.

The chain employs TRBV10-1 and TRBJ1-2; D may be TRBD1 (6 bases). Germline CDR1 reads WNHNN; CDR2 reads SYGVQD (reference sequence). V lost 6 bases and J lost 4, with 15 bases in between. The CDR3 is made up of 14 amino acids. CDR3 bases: TGCGCCAGCAGCAAAAACAGGGAGGGCTATGGCTACACCTTC. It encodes CASSKNREGYGYTF.

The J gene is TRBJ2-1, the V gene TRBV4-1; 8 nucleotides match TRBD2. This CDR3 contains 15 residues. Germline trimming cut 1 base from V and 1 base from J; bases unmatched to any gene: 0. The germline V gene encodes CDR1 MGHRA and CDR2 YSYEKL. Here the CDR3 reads CASSQGLASYNEQFF. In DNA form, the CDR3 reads TGCGCCAGCAGCCAAGGACTAGCGTCCTACAATGAGCAGTTCTTC.

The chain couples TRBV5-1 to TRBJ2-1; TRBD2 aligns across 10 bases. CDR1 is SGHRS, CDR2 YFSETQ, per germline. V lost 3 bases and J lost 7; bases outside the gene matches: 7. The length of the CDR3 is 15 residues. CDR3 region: CASSSSGSNGNEQFF. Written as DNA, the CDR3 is TGCGCCAGCAGCTCTAGCGGGAGTAACGGGAATGAGCAGTTCTTC.

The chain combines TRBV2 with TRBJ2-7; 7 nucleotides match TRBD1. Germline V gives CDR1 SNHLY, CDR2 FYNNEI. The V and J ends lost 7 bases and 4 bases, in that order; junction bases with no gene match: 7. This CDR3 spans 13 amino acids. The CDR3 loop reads CASKRDRVYEQYF. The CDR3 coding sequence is TGTGCCAGCAAGCGTGACAGGGTATACGAGCAGTACTTC.

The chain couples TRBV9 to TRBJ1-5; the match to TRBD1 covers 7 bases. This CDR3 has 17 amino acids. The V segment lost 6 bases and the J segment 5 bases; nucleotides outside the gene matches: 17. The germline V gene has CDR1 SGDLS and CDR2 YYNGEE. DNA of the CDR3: TGTGCCAGCAACCAAAGGTCAGGGGGAACTTCTTATCAGCCCCAGCATTTT. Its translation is CASNQRSGGTSYQPQHF.

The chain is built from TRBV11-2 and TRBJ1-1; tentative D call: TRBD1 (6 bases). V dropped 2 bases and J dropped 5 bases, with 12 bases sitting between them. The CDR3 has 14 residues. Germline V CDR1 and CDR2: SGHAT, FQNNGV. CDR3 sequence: CASSLQGRRTEAFF. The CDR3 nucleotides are TGTGCCAGCAGCTTACAGGGGCGTAGGACTGAAGCTTTCTTT.

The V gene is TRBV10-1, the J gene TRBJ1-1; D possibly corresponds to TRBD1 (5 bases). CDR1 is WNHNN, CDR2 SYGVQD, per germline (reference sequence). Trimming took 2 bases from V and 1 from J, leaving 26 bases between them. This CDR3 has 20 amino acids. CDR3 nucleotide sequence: TGCGCCAGCAGTGAGCGAGGAGGAGAGGACATCGAACTAGAGAACACTGAAGCTTTCTTT. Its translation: CASSERGGEDIELENTEAFF.

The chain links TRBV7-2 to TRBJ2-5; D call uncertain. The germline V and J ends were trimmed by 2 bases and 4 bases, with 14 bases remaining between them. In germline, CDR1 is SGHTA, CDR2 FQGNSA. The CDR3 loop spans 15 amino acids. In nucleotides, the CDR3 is TGTGCCAGCAGCTTAATTCGGACGCCAGGAGAGACCCAGTACTTC. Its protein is CASSLIRTPGETQYF.

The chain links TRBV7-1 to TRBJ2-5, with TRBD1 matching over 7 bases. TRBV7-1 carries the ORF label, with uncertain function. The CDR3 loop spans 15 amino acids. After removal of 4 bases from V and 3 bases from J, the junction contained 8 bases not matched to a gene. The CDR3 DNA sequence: TGTGCCAGCAGCTTAACCTCAGACAGGGAAGAGACCCAGTACTTC. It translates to CASSLTSDREETQYF.

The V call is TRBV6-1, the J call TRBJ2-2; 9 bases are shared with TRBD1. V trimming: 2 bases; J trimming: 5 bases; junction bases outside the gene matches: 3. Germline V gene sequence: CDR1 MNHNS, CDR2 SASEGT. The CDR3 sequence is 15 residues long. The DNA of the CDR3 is TGTGCCAGCAGTGAAAACAGGGGGCTTACCGGGGAGCTGTTTTTT. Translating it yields CASSENRGLTGELFF.

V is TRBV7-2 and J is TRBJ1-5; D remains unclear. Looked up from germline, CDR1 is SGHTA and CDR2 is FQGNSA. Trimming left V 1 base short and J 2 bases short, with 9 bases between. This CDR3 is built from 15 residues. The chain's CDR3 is CASSLVRMGNQPQHF. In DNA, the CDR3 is TGTGCCAGCAGCTTAGTGCGGATGGGCAATCAGCCCCAGCATTTT.

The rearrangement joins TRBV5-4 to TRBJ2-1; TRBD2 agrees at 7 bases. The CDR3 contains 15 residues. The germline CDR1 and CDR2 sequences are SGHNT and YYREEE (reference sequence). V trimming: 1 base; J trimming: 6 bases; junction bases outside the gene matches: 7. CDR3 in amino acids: CASSLSGGGSNEQFF. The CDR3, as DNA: TGTGCCAGCAGCTTGTCGGGGGGAGGCTCCAATGAGCAGTTCTTC.

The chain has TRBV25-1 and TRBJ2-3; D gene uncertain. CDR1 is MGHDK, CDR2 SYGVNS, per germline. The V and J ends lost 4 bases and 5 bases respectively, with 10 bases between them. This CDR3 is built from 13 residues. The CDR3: CASSVWSQDTQYF. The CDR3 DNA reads TGTGCCAGCAGTGTGTGGAGTCAAGATACGCAGTATTTT. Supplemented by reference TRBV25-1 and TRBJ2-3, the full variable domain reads EADIYQTPRYLVIGTGKKITLECSQTMGHDKMYWYQQDPGMELHLIHYSYGVNSTEKGDLSSESTVSRIRTEHFPLTLESARPSHTSQYLCASSVWSQDTQYFGPGTRLTVL.

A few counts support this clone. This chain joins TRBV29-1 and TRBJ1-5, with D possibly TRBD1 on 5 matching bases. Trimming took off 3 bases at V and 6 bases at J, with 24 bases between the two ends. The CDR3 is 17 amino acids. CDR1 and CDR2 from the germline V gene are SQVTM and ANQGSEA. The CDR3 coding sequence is TGCAGCGTTGAGATCGCGGCAGGGTGGAATGGGGGTCAGCCCCAGCATTTT. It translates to CSVEIAAGWNGGQPQHF.

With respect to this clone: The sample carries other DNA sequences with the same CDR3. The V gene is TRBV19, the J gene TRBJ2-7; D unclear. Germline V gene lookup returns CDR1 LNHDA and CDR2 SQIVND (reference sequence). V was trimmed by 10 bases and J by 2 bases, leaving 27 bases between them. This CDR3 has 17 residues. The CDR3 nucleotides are TGTGCCATTCCGTCCGGAGAGGACGGTACCCCCGCCTACGAGCAGTACGTC. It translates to CAIPSGEDGTPAYEQYV.

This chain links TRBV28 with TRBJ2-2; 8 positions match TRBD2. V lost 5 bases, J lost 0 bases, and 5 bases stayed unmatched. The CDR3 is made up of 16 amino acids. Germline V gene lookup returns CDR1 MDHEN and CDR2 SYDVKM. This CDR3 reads CASSESSGANTGELFF. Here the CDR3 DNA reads TGTGCCAGCAGTGAAAGTAGCGGGGCGAACACCGGGGAGCTGTTTTTT.

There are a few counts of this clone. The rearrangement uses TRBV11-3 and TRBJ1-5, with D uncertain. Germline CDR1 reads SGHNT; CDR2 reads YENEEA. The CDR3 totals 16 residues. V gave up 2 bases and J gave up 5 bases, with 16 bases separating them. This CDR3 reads CASSLNPGSAYQPQHF. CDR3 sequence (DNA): TGTGCCAGCAGCTTAAATCCGGGTTCCGCATATCAGCCCCAGCATTTT.

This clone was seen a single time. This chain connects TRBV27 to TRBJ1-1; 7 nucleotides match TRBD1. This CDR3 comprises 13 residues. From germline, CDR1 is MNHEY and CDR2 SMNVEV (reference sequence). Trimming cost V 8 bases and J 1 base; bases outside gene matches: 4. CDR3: CASSDRWNTEAFF. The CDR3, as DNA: TGTGCCAGCTCGGACAGGTGGAACACTGAAGCTTTCTTT.

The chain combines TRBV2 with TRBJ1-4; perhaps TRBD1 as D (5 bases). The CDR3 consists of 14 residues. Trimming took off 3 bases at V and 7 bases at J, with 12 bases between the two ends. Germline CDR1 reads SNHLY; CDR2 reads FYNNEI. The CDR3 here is CASSDGGVGEKLFF. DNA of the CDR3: TGTGCCAGCAGTGACGGGGGAGTAGGTGAAAAACTGTTTTTT.

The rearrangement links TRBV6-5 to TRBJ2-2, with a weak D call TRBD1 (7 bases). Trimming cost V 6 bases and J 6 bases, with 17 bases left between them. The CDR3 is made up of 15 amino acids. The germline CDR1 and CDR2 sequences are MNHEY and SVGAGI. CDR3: CASRAGQLKAGELFF. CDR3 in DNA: TGTGCCAGCAGGGCGGGACAGCTGAAGGCCGGGGAGCTGTTTTTT.

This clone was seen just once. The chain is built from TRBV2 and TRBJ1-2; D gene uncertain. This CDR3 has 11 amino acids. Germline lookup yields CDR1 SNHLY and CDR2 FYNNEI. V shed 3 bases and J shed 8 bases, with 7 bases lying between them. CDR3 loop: CASSDLGGYTF. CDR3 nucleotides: TGTGCCAGCAGTGACTTAGGCGGCTACACCTTC.

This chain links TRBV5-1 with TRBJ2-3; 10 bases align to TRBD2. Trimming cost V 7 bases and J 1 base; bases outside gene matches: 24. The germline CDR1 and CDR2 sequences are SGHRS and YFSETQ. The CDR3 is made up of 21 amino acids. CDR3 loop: CASLEGRSGAGGPGGTDTQYF. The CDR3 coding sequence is TGCGCCAGCCTAGAAGGGCGTTCAGGAGCGGGAGGGCCGGGAGGCACAGATACGCAGTATTTT.